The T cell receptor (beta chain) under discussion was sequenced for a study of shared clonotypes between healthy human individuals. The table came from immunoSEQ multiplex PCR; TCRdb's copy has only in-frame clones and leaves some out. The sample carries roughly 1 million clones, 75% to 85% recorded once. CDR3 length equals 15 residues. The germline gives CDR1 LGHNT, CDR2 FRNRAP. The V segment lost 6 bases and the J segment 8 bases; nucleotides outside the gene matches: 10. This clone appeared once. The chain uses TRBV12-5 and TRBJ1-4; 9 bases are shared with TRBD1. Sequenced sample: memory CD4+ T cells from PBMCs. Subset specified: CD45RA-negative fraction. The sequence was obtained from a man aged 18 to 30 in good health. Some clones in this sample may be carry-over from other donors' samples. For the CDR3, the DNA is TGTGCTAGTGGAATACGGGGGACAGGGAGGGAAAAACTGTTTTTT. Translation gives CASGIRGTGREKLFF. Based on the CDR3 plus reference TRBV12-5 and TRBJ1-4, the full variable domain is DARVTQTPRHKVTEMGQEVTMRCQPILGHNTVFWYRQTMMQGLELLAYFRNRAPLDDSGMPKDRFSAEMPDATLATLKIQPSEPRDSAVYFCASGIRGTGREKLFFGSGTQLSVL.